Each of the 23 T cell receptor beta chains below was sequenced from the same sample in a study of identical twins. Each CDR3 protein is one row after TCRdb ran MiXCR on the 5' RACE reads. This repertoire shows around 100,000 distinct CDR3 sequences, 5.9% found once; its top ten account for more than 10%. Sequencing used memory T cells sorted from blood. These receptor sequences come from a woman between 50 and 59 years old in good health.

This clonotype occurred once. The rearrangement links TRBV3-1 to TRBJ2-1; TRBD2 might be the D (6 bases). V lost 0 bases and J lost 5, with 23 bases in between. In germline, CDR1 is LGHDT, CDR2 YNNKEL (reference sequence). The CDR3 totals 19 residues. CDR3 nucleotides: TGTGCCAGCAGCCAAGATTCGGTTTCGGGAGCCACATTCAACAATGAGCAGTTCTTC. Protein: CASSQDSVSGATFNNEQFF.

This clonotype was recorded at least ten times. As DNA, the CDR3 is TGCGCCAGCAGCCCGGACAGGGCGCCCAGTCAGCCCCAGCATTTT. It specifies CASSPDRAPSQPQHF. The chain recombines TRBV5-1 with TRBJ1-5, with 8 bases fitting TRBD1. Losses at the gene ends were 4 bases for V and 6 bases for J; bases not matched to a gene: 9. Germline CDR1 is SGHRS and CDR2 is YFSETQ. CDR3 length: 15 amino acids.

The sample holds many counts of this clonotype. CDR3 DNA: TGCAGTGCTCGACAGGACCAAGAGACCCAGTACTTC. Translating gives CSARQDQETQYF. The genes are TRBV20-1 and TRBJ2-5; possibly TRBD1 for D (6 bases). V was clipped by 5 bases and J by 0 bases, with 7 bases between them. Germline V CDR1 and CDR2: DFQATT, SNEGSKA (reference sequence). This CDR3 contains 12 residues.

This clonotype was seen a few times. The chain uses TRBV14 and TRBJ2-2, with D unclear. The CDR3 has 15 amino acids. The germline gives CDR1 SGHDN, CDR2 FVKESK. Trimming cost V 4 bases and J 4 bases, with 13 bases left between them. CDR3 loop: CASSRDPRGTGELFF. Here the CDR3 DNA reads TGTGCCAGCAGCCGCGACCCTCGTGGCACCGGGGAGCTGTTTTTT.

At least ten counts were recorded for this clonotype. V and J are TRBV20-1 and TRBJ2-3, with TRBD2 matching 14 bases. After removal of 0 bases from V and 0 bases from J, the junction contained 11 bases not matched to a gene. This CDR3 is built from 20 residues. The germline V gene has CDR1 DFQATT and CDR2 SNEGSKA (reference sequence). The CDR3 sequence: CSARDPGLAGVTLSTDTQYF. CDR3 coding DNA: TGCAGTGCTAGAGATCCGGGACTAGCGGGAGTCACGTTAAGCACAGATACGCAGTATTTT.

This clonotype showed up many times. The CDR3 here is CSALYRNDEQFF. The DNA of the CDR3 is TGCAGTGCTTTATACAGGAACGATGAGCAGTTCTTC. This rearrangement joins TRBV20-1 to TRBJ2-1; maybe TRBD1 (5 bases). CDR1 and CDR2 (germline): DFQATT, SNEGSKA (reference sequence). The V and J ends lost 5 bases and 8 bases respectively, with 13 bases between them. The CDR3 runs to 12 residues.

This chain uses TRBV7-8 with TRBJ2-5; a weak D match, TRBD2 (6 bases). The V gene's germline CDR1 is SGHVS and CDR2 FQNEAQ. V was shortened by 6 bases and J by 2 bases, with 16 bases between the two germline ends. The CDR3 contains 15 residues. CDR3 amino acids: CASSLPTGLQETQYF. The CDR3 nucleotides read TGTGCCAGCAGTCTCCCTACGGGACTTCAAGAGACCCAGTACTTC.

Comment on this clonotype: One base away lies a much larger clone, so this may be a sequencing read error. The chain is built from TRBV10-3 and TRBJ2-7, with 9 nucleotides matching TRBD2. The CDR3 is 13 residues long. CDR1 ENHRY and CDR2 SYGVKD come from the germline V gene. CDR3 loop: CAASSGTFYDQYF. The CDR3, as DNA: TGTGCCGCTTCTAGCGGGACTTTCTACGATCAGTACTTC.

V gene TRBV3-1 combines with J gene TRBJ1-1; D not resolved. CDR1 and CDR2 (germline): LGHDT, YNNKEL (reference sequence). The CDR3 contains 15 residues. V lost 1 base, J lost 3 bases, and 12 bases lay in between. The DNA for the CDR3 is TGTGCCAGCAGCCAAGGGGAGGTGCAGGACACTGAAGCTTTCTTT. It yields the protein CASSQGEVQDTEAFF.

Ten or more counts support this clonotype. The gene calls are TRBV3-1 and TRBJ2-1; D is unclear. V was trimmed by 4 bases and J by 4 bases, leaving 14 bases between them. CDR1 LGHDT and CDR2 YNNKEL come from the germline V gene (reference sequence). The CDR3 contains 15 residues. The CDR3 coding sequence is TGTGCCAGCAGCCTTGGCGCGAGCGCTTACAATGAGCAGTTCTTC. Its protein product is CASSLGASAYNEQFF.

This clonotype was seen ten or more times. The CDR3 coding sequence is TGTGCCAGCAGACAAACCCCACTAGGGGGCGGAAGGAATGAGCAGTTCTTC. Residues: CASRQTPLGGGRNEQFF. The gene calls are TRBV7-9 and TRBJ2-1; 7 bases are a match to TRBD1. J gave up 7 bases and V 6 bases, and 18 bases lay outside the gene matches. The germline V gene encodes CDR1 SEHNR and CDR2 FQNEAQ (reference sequence). The CDR3 is made up of 17 amino acids.

In this sample, this clonotype turned up many times. The J gene is TRBJ2-3, the V gene TRBV3-1, with D unclear. Trimming pared 1 base from V and 5 bases from J, leaving 7 bases between. Germline CDR1 LGHDT, CDR2 YNNKEL (reference sequence). CDR3 length equals 13 residues. The CDR3 here is CASSQVVKDTQYF. CDR3 DNA: TGTGCCAGCAGCCAAGTCGTCAAAGATACGCAGTATTTT.

This clonotype was seen many times. This chain uses TRBV12-3 or TRBV12-4 with TRBJ2-3; perhaps TRBD2 as D (7 bases). Trimming took 5 bases from V and 6 from J, leaving 12 bases between them. This CDR3 spans 13 amino acids. CDR3 coding DNA: TGTGCCAGCAGTGGGGGGGGGGCGGATACGCAGTATTTT. Translated, it gives CASSGGGADTQYF.

Turning to this clonotype: The conserved final phenylalanine or tryptophan is absent from the CDR3, which likely points to a read error. The chain uses TRBV5-1 and TRBJ2-5; maybe TRBD2 (5 bases). The CDR3 extends over 12 amino acids. CDR1 is SGHRS and CDR2 is YFSETQ in the germline V gene. The germline V and J ends were trimmed by 2 bases and 7 bases, with 9 bases remaining between them. The CDR3 spells CASSFERGTQYL. The CDR3, as DNA: TGCGCCAGCAGCTTTGAACGGGGGACCCAGTACCTC.

This clonotype was seen at least ten times. The V gene is TRBV4-1, the J gene TRBJ1-6; no definite D call. The CDR3 sequence is 15 residues long. Per germline, CDR1 MGHRA and CDR2 YSYEKL. The V end was cut by 0 bases, the J end by 9 bases, with 12 bases between. Here the CDR3 reads CASSQDFGGRSPLHF. As DNA, the CDR3 is TGCGCCAGCAGCCAAGATTTTGGCGGGCGTTCACCCCTCCACTTT.

The rearrangement links TRBV7-8 to TRBJ2-5; 8 nucleotides align to TRBD2. V gave up 2 bases and J gave up 4 bases; unmatched junction bases: 3. Germline V gene data show CDR1 as SGHVS and CDR2 as FQNEAQ. The CDR3 is 14 residues long. For the CDR3, the DNA is TGTGCCAGCAGCTTAACGGCGGGAGGAGAGACCCAGTACTTC. Translating gives CASSLTAGGETQYF.

This clonotype was observed a few times. At one of its ends the junction is not consistent with the germline gene, which may arise from a read error. This sequence joins TRBV27 and TRBJ2-1; 8 bases are a match to TRBD1. The CDR3 runs 15 residues. Germline V CDR1 and CDR2: MNHEY, SMNVEV (reference sequence). The CDR3 nucleotides read TGTGCCAGCAGCACGGACAGGGCCGCCTACAATCAGCAGTTCTTC. It specifies CASSTDRAAYNQQFF.

At least ten counts were recorded for this clonotype. The chain joins TRBV19 to TRBJ2-7; 8 bases line up with TRBD1. There are 13 residues in the CDR3. Losses at the gene ends were 10 bases for V and 3 bases for J; bases not matched to a gene: 8. Germline-derived CDR1 and CDR2 are LNHDA and SQIVND (reference sequence). The CDR3 loop reads CATGTGGFYEQYF. CDR3 DNA: TGTGCCACCGGGACAGGAGGCTTCTACGAGCAGTACTTC.

Regarding this clonotype: Possible read error: a much larger clone is one base away. The V call is TRBV20-1, the J call TRBJ1-1; no reliable D call. CDR1 DFQATT and CDR2 SNEGSKA come from the germline V gene (reference sequence). The CDR3 is 12 amino acids. The CDR3 region has the DNA TGCAGCGCGGAGCGGGAGAACCCTGAAGCTTTCTTT. Protein sequence: CSAERENPEAFF.

This clonotype has more than one count but fewer than ten. The chain couples TRBV3-1 to TRBJ1-2; 8 positions match TRBD1. The V gene's germline CDR1 is LGHDT and CDR2 YNNKEL (reference sequence). V was clipped by 5 bases and J by 8 bases; unmatched bases: 13. This CDR3 contains 15 residues. The CDR3 DNA is TGTGCCAGCAGCGCATCGGGACAGGCCCTAGGAGGCTACACCTTC. Its translation is CASSASGQALGGYTF.

This sequence joins TRBV7-9 and TRBJ2-1; D gene unclear. With 3 bases removed from V and 9 bases from J, the gap between germline ends came to 9 bases. The CDR3 runs 12 residues. Germline-derived CDR1 and CDR2 are SEHNR and FQNEAQ (reference sequence). The DNA for the CDR3 is TGTGCCAGCAGCTTTCCCTTGAGTGAGCAGTTCTTC. Translated: CASSFPLSEQFF.

This clonotype was seen ten or more times. This rearrangement joins TRBV4-2 to TRBJ1-2; 7 nucleotides line up with TRBD1. Germline loops: CDR1 LGHNA, CDR2 YNFKEQ. The CDR3 loop spans 16 amino acids. Trimming at V came to 5 bases and at J to 6 bases, leaving 15 bases not matched to a gene. CDR3 amino acids: CASSGEWQGGQDGYTF. The CDR3 nucleotides are TGTGCCAGCAGCGGCGAATGGCAGGGGGGGCAGGATGGCTACACCTTC.

V is TRBV5-1 and J is TRBJ1-2; the D is unclear. CDR1 is SGHRS and CDR2 is YFSETQ in the germline V gene. V was clipped by 0 bases and J by 4 bases, with 10 bases between them. The CDR3 runs to 14 residues. Written as DNA, the CDR3 is TGCGCCAGCAGCTTGGGTTCAGCGAGCTATGGCTACACCTTC. This gives the protein CASSLGSASYGYTF.